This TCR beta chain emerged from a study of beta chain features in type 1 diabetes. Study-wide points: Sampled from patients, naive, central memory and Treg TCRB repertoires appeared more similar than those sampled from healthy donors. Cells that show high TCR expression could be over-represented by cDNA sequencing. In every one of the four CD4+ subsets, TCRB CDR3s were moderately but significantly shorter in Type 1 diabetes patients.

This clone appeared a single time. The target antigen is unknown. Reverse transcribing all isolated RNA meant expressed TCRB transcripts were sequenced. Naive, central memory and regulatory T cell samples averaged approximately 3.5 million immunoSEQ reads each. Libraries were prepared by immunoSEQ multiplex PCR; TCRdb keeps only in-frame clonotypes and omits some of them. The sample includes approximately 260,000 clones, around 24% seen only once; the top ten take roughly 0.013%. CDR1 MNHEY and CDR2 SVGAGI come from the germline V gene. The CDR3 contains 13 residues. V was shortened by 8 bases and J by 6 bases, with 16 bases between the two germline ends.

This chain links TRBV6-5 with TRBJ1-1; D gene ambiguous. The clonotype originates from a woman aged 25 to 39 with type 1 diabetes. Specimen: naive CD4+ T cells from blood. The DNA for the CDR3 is TGTGCCAGCCTCCGATTGTTTAGTTCTGAAGCTTTCTTT. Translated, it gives CASLRLFSSEAFF.